This TCR beta chain stems from a study of T cells in Graves' hyperthyroidism and ophthalmopathy. Each 10 ml fresh peripheral blood draw supplied the PBMCs. RNA transcripts gave rise to amplified TCR beta CDR3 regions. The HTBI set primed first-round TCR CDR3 RT-PCR. Each CDR3 protein gets one entry after TCRdb re-called the multiplex PCR reads with MiXCR. Counted here are about 400,000 distinct CDR3 sequences, under 15% occurring once; the ten biggest clones make up approximately 13%. The CDR3 has 16 amino acids. CDR1 is SEHNR, CDR2 FQNEAQ, per germline (reference sequence). The junction had 11 bases not matched to a gene; V was cut back by 5 bases and J by 5 bases. In its sample, this clonotype was seen a few times.

This clonotype was sampled from a man younger than 30 with Graves' ophthalmopathy. This rearrangement joins TRBV7-9 to TRBJ2-5; TRBD1 aligns across 10 bases. Sequenced sample: blood. Here the CDR3 reads CASSLETGGMMETQYF. CDR3 bases: TGTGCCAGCAGCCTAGAGACAGGGGGCATGATGGAGACCCAGTACTTC.